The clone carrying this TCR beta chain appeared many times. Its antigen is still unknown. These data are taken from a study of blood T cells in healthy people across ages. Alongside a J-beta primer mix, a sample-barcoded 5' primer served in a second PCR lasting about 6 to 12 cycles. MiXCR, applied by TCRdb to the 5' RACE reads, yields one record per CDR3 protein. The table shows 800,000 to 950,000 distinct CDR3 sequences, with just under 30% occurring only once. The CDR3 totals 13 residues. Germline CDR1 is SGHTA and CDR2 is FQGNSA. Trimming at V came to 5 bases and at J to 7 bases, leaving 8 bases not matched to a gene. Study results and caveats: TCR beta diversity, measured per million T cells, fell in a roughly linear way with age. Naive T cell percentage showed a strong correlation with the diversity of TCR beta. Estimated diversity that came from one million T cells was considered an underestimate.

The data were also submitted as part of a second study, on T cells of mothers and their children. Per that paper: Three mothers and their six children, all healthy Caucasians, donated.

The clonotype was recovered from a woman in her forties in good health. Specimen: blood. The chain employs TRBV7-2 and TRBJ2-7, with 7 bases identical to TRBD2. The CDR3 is CASSQPAGFEQYF. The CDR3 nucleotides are TGTGCCAGCAGCCAACCAGCGGGGTTTGAGCAGTACTTC.